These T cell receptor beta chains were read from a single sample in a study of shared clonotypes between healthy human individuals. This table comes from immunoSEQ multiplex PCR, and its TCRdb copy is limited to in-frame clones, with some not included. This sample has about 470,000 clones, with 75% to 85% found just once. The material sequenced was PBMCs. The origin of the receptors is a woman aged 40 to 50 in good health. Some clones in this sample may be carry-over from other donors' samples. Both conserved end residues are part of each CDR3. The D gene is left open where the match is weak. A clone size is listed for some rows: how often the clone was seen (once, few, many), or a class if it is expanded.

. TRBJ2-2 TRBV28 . CASSGRDSNTGELFF TGTGCCAGCAGTGGGAGGGACAGCAACACCGGGGAGCTGTTTTTT
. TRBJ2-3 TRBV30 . CAWSAGSTDTQYF TGTGCCTGGAGTGCGGGAAGCACAGATACGCAGTATTTT
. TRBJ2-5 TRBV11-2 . CASSLGISTQGETQYF TGTGCCAGCAGCTTAGGGATTAGCACCCAAGGGGAGACCCAGTACTTC
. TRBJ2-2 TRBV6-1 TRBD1 CASSAYRRARQGFGELFF TGTGCCAGCAGTGCGTATCGTCGAGCCCGACAGGGGTTCGGGGAGCTGTTTTTT
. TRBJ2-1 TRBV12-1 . CASRWTSRYSYNEQFF TGTGCCAGCAGGTGGACTAGCAGGTACTCCTACAATGAGCAGTTCTTC
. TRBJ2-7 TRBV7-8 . CASSFRAQAIYEQYF TGTGCCAGCAGCTTCAGGGCTCAAGCGATCTACGAGCAGTACTTC
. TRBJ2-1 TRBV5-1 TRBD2 CASSTGLAGADEQFF TGCGCCAGCAGCACCGGACTAGCGGGAGCAGATGAGCAGTTCTTC
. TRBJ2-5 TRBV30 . CAWSRVGRMGETQYF TGTGCCTGGAGTAGGGTAGGGCGAATGGGGGAGACCCAGTACTTC
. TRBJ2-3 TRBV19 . CASSIPGADTQYF TGTGCCAGTAGTATCCCGGGGGCAGATACGCAGTATTTT
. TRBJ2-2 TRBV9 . CASSDLQNTGELFF TGTGCCAGCAGTGATCTACAGAACACCGGGGAGCTGTTTTTT
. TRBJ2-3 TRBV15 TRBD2 CATSRDFSGSETQYF TGTGCCACCAGCAGAGATTTCAGCGGGAGTGAGACGCAGTATTTT
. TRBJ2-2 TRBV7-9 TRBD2 CASSSLAANTGELFF TGTGCCAGCAGCTCCCTAGCGGCGAACACCGGGGAGCTGTTTTTT
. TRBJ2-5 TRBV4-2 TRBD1 CASSLGTGGETQYF TGTGCCAGCAGCCTCGGGACAGGGGGAGAGACCCAGTACTTC
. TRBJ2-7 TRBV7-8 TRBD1 CASSETGNDYEQYF TGTGCCAGCAGCGAGACAGGGAATGATTACGAGCAGTACTTC
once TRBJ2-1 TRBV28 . CASSFGDFGQFF TGTGCCAGCAGTTTTGGGGACTTCGGGCAGTTCTTC